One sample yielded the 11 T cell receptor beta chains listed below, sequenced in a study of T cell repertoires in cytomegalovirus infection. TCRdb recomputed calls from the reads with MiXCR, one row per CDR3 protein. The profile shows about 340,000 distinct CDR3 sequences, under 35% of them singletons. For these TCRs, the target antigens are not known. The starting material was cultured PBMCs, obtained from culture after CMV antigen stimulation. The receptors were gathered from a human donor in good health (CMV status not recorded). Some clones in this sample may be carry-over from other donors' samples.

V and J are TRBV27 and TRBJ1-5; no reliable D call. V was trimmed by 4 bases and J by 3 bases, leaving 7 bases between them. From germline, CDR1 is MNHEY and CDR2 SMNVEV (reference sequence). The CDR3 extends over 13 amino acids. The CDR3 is CASSWQHNQPQHF. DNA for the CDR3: TGTGCCAGCAGTTGGCAGCACAATCAGCCCCAGCATTTT.

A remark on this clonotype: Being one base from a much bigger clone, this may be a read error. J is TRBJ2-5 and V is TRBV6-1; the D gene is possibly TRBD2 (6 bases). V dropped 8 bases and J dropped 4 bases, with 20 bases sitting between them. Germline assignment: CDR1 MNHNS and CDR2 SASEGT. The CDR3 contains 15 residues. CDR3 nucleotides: TGTGCCAGCTTGCGTGGGGGAGAGGGAGGAGAGACCCAGTACTTC. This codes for CASLRGGEGGETQYF.

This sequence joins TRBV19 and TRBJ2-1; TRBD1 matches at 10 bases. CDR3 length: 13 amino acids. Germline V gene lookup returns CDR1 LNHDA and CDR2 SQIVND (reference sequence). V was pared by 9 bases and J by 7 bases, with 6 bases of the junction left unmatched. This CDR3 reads CASRDRGPNEQFF. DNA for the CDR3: TGTGCCAGCCGGGACAGGGGCCCGAATGAGCAGTTCTTC.

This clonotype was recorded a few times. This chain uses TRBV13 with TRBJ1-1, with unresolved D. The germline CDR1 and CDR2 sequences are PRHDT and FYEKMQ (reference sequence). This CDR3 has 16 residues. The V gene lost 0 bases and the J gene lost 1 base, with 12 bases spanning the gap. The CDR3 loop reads CASSLGRARGNTEAFF. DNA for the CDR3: TGTGCCAGCAGCTTAGGGAGGGCGCGGGGGAACACTGAAGCTTTCTTT.

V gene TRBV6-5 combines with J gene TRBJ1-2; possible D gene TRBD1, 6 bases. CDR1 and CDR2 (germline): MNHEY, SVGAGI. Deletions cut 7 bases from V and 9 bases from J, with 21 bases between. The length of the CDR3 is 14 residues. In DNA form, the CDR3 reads TGTGCCAGCAATCCCTCACGGGTGGGACAAAGCTACACCTTC. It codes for CASNPSRVGQSYTF.

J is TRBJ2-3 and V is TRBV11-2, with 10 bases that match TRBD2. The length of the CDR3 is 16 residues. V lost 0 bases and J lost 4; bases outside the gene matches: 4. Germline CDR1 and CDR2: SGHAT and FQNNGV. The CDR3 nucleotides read TGTGCCAGCAGCTTAGACGGACTAGCGGTTGCAGATACGCAGTATTTT. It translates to CASSLDGLAVADTQYF.

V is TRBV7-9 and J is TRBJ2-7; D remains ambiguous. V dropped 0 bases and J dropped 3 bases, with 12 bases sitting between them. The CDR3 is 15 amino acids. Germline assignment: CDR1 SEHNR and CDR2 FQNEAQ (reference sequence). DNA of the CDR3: TGTGCCAGCAGCTTAGCCGGGCCACGCGGCTACGAGCAGTACTTC. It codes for CASSLAGPRGYEQYF. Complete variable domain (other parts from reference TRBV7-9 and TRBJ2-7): DTGVSQNPRHKITKRGQNVTFRCDPISEHNRLYWYRQTLGQGPEFLTYFQNEAQLEKSRLLSDRFSAERPKGSFSTLEIQRTEQGDSAMYLCASSLAGPRGYEQYFGPGTRLTVT.

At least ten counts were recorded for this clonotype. CDR3 sequence: CASSNPGTGDTEAFF. CDR3 coding DNA: TGTGCCAGTAGTAACCCCGGGACAGGGGACACTGAAGCTTTCTTT. The rearrangement joins TRBV19 to TRBJ1-1, with 10 bases identical to TRBD1. CDR1 is LNHDA, CDR2 SQIVND, per germline (reference sequence). Germline trimming cut 4 bases from V and 3 bases from J; bases unmatched to any gene: 5. The CDR3 covers 15 residues.

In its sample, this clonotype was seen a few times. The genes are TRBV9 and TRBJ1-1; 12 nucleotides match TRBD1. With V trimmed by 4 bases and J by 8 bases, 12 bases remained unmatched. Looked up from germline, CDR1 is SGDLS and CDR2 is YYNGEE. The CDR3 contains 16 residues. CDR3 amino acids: CASSSRGDRGRSEAFF. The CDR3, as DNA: TGTGCCAGCAGCTCGAGAGGGGACAGGGGGCGGTCAGAAGCTTTCTTT. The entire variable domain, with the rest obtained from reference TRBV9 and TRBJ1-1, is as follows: DSGVTQTPKHLITATGQRVTLRCSPRSGDLSVYWYQQSLDQGLQFLIQYYNGEERAKGNILERFSAQQFPDLHSELNLSSLELGDSALYFCASSSRGDRGRSEAFFGQGTRLTVV.

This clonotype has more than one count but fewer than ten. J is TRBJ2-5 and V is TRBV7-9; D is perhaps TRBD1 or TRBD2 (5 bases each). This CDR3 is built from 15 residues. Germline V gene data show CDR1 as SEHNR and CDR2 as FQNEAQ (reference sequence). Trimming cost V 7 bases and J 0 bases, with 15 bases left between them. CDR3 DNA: TGTGCCAGCACCCGGGGCGGAGAGTACCAAGAGACCCAGTACTTC. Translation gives CASTRGGEYQETQYF.

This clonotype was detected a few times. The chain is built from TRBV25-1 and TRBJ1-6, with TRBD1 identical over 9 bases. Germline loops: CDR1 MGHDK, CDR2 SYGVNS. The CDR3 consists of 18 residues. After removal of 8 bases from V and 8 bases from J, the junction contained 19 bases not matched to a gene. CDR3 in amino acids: CASGPGTGKAARYSPLHF. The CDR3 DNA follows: TGTGCCAGCGGACCCGGGACAGGGAAGGCCGCACGCTATTCACCCCTCCACTTT.